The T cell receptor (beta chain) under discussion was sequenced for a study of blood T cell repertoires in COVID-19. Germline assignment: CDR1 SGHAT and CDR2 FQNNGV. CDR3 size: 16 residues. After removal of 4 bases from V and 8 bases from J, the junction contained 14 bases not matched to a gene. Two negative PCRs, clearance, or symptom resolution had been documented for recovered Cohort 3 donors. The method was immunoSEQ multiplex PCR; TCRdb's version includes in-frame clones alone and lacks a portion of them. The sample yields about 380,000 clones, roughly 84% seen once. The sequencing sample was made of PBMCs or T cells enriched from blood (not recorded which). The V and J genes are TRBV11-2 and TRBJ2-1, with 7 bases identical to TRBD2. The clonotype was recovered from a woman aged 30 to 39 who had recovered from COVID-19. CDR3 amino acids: CASSSRSGVAWYEQFF. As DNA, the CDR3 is TGTGCCAGCAGCTCTAGAAGCGGGGTGGCATGGTATGAGCAGTTCTTC.